These 22 T cell receptor beta chains share one sample of origin, sequenced in a study of T cell changes during pregnancy in multiple sclerosis. Sequencing used immunoSEQ multiplex PCR; TCRdb keeps in-frame clones, though not all of them. This sample yields over 80,000 clones, of which about nine tenths are seen a single time; roughly 0.79% belongs to the top ten. Sequencing used peripheral blood, obtained in the second trimester of pregnancy. These receptors all stem from a female donor in good health, enrolled as a control in a pregnancy study.

The chain carries TRBV7-6 and TRBJ2-2; D gene unclear. Trimming shortened V by 5 bases and J by 0 bases, and 4 bases separated the two germline ends. The germline gives CDR1 SGHVS, CDR2 FNYEAQ. The CDR3 covers 13 residues. The CDR3 sequence is CASSLSNTGELFF. CDR3 bases: TGTGCCAGCAGCCTCTCGAACACCGGGGAGCTGTTTTTT. The full variable domain, with the rest looked up from reference TRBV7-6 and TRBJ2-2, is GAGVSQSPRYKVTKRGQDVALRCDPISGHVSLYWYRQALGQGPEFLTYFNYEAQQDKSGLPNDRFSAERPEGSISTLTIQRTEQRDSAMYRCASSLSNTGELFFGEGSRLTVL.

The chain joins TRBV30 to TRBJ2-7; D gene ambiguous. Looked up from germline, CDR1 is GTSNPN and CDR2 is SVGIG (reference sequence). Trimming removed 4 bases from V and 3 bases from J, with 13 bases in between. This CDR3 comprises 13 residues. The CDR3 sequence is CAWTGLMGYEQYF. CDR3 DNA sequence: TGTGCCTGGACGGGTCTTATGGGCTACGAGCAGTACTTC.

This chain joins TRBV2 and TRBJ1-6; 9 bases are shared with TRBD1. Trimming at V came to 5 bases and at J to 9 bases, leaving 8 bases not matched to a gene. The CDR3 is 15 residues long. The germline CDR1 and CDR2 sequences are SNHLY and FYNNEI. CDR3 sequence reads: CASSLTGTGPSPLHF. The CDR3 nucleotides are TGTGCCAGCAGTCTCACCGGGACAGGGCCTTCACCCCTCCACTTT.

CDR3: CASSPGQGLSSILYEQYF. The CDR3 coding sequence is TGTGCCAGCAGCCCGGGACAGGGACTGAGCTCTATTCTCTACGAGCAGTACTTC. This chain links TRBV7-9 with TRBJ2-7, with 9 bases that match TRBD1. Germline V CDR1 and CDR2: SEHNR, FQNEAQ (reference sequence). V gave up 5 bases and J gave up 3 bases; unmatched junction bases: 17. This CDR3 region has 18 residues.

The genes are TRBV11-2 and TRBJ1-1; D unclear. Germline V lookup: CDR1 SGHAT, CDR2 FQNNGV. The V and J ends lost 0 bases and 6 bases respectively, with 14 bases between them. This CDR3 comprises 15 residues. The CDR3 protein is CASSLDLGNTAEAFF. CDR3 nucleotide sequence: TGTGCCAGCAGCTTAGATCTCGGGAATACGGCTGAAGCTTTCTTT.

The chain uses TRBV29-1 and TRBJ2-5; 7 bases agree with TRBD1. With 5 bases clipped from V and 3 bases from J, the junction kept 9 bases outside the gene matches. In germline, CDR1 is SQVTM, CDR2 ANQGSEA. The CDR3 extends over 14 amino acids. This CDR3 is CSVRQGVPKETQYF. The CDR3 nucleotides read TGCAGCGTTCGACAGGGAGTCCCCAAAGAGACCCAGTACTTC.

The genes are TRBV19 and TRBJ1-4, with a possible D match to TRBD1 (6 bases). V dropped 2 bases and J dropped 5 bases, with 21 bases sitting between them. The CDR3 has 18 amino acids. Germline CDR1 LNHDA, CDR2 SQIVND (reference sequence). The CDR3 here is CASSIRGRGRLGNEKLFF. The CDR3 DNA follows: TGTGCCAGTAGTATACGCGGCAGGGGACGCTTGGGGAATGAAAAACTGTTTTTT. Looking up the rest from reference TRBV19 and TRBJ1-4 gives the full variable domain: DGGITQSPKYLFRKEGQNVTLSCEQNLNHDAMYWYRQDPGQGLRLIYYSQIVNDFQKGDIAEGYSVSREKKESFPLTVTSAQKNPTAFYLCASSIRGRGRLGNEKLFFGSGTQLSVL.

The rearrangement joins TRBV19 to TRBJ2-2; D is unclear. The CDR3 extends over 17 amino acids. Germline lookup yields CDR1 LNHDA and CDR2 SQIVND (reference sequence). With 3 bases removed from V and 1 base from J, the gap between germline ends came to 15 bases. CDR3 loop: CASSIPGLHRNTGELFF. The CDR3 nucleotides read TGTGCCAGTAGTATTCCCGGTTTGCACAGGAACACCGGGGAGCTGTTTTTT.

The V and J genes are TRBV7-9 and TRBJ2-7; D is unclear. This CDR3 has 14 residues. Germline loops: CDR1 SEHNR, CDR2 FQNEAQ (reference sequence). The V gene lost 4 bases and the J gene lost 0 bases, with 10 bases spanning the gap. This chain's CDR3 is CASSSSASSYEQYF. CDR3 DNA sequence: TGTGCCAGCAGCTCCAGCGCCAGCTCCTACGAGCAGTACTTC.

V gene TRBV5-1 combines with J gene TRBJ2-7, with 7 bases that match TRBD1. CDR1 and CDR2 (germline): SGHRS, YFSETQ. This CDR3 spans 14 amino acids. The ends lost 4 bases at V and 5 bases at J; junction bases unmatched: 9. CDR3 loop: CASSLSTGIDEQYF. The CDR3 region has the DNA TGCGCCAGCAGCCTATCGACAGGGATCGACGAGCAGTACTTC.

This rearrangement joins TRBV7-8 to TRBJ2-1; 7 bases are shared with TRBD2. Germline loops: CDR1 SGHVS, CDR2 FQNEAQ. The CDR3 runs 15 residues. Losses at the gene ends were 4 bases for V and 8 bases for J; bases not matched to a gene: 11. CDR3 sequence reads: CASSWGLTEKDEQFF. CDR3 coding DNA: TGTGCCAGCAGCTGGGGACTAACAGAGAAGGATGAGCAGTTCTTC.

The chain employs TRBV5-5 and TRBJ1-2; D is undetermined. Germline CDR1 SGHKS, CDR2 YYEKEE (reference sequence). The CDR3 spans 15 residues. The V gene lost 4 bases and the J gene lost 8 bases, with 21 bases spanning the gap. The DNA for the CDR3 is TGTGCCAGCAGCGCGGGTCTAGACCCCGTGGTAGGCTACACCTTC. It codes for CASSAGLDPVVGYTF.

CDR3 nucleotide sequence: TGTGCCAGCAGCTTAGGACAGGGGGACTATGGCTACACCTTC. This gives the protein CASSLGQGDYGYTF. The J gene is TRBJ1-2, the V gene TRBV5-4, with TRBD1 identical over 10 bases. Germline V gives CDR1 SGHNT, CDR2 YYREEE (reference sequence). The CDR3 is made up of 14 amino acids. The junction had 1 base not matched to a gene; V was cut back by 2 bases and J by 3 bases.

The rearrangement links TRBV18 to TRBJ2-1, with TRBD2 matching 7 bases. The CDR3 runs to 18 residues. V shed 1 base, J shed 2 bases, and the junction held 11 bases outside the gene matches. Germline V gene data show CDR1 as KGHSH and CDR2 as LQKENI. CDR3 coding DNA: TGTGCCAGCTCACCACGGGTGCGGCCACTAGCGACCTACAATGAGCAGTTCTTC. Protein product: CASSPRVRPLATYNEQFF.

This rearrangement joins TRBV6-5 to TRBJ1-3; 7 nucleotides match TRBD1. The CDR3 totals 15 residues. Germline CDR1 is MNHEY and CDR2 is SVGAGI. V gave up 7 bases and J gave up 4 bases; unmatched junction bases: 10. CDR3 nucleotides: TGTGCCAGCACCCCGGGACAGAGATTCGGAAACACCATATATTTT. Translated, it gives CASTPGQRFGNTIYF.

The genes are TRBV6-1 and TRBJ1-2, with D uncertain. The CDR3 has 13 residues. Trimming removed 2 bases from V and 8 bases from J, with 12 bases in between. The V gene's germline CDR1 is MNHNS and CDR2 SASEGT. The CDR3 nucleotides are TGTGCCAGCAGTGAATACGCACCACGGGGCTACACCTTC. Its translation: CASSEYAPRGYTF.

J is TRBJ1-5 and V is TRBV23-1; TRBD1 matches at 7 bases. TRBV23-1 is an ORF, with its function uncertain. This CDR3 contains 18 residues. Trimming at V came to 1 base and at J to 5 bases, leaving 14 bases not matched to a gene. The CDR3 DNA is TGCGCCAGCAGTCAATATGATACTCAGGGGGGACGATATCAGCCCCAGCATTTT. Translation gives CASSQYDTQGGRYQPQHF.

The chain recombines TRBV19 with TRBJ2-3, with D possibly matching TRBD1 (6 bases). The length of the CDR3 is 12 residues. Trimming took off 5 bases at V and 8 bases at J, with 11 bases between the two ends. CDR1 and CDR2 (germline): LNHDA, SQIVND (reference sequence). CDR3 nucleotides: TGTGCCAGTAGTGTATTACAGGGTACGCAGTATTTT. Residues: CASSVLQGTQYF. The whole variable domain, remainder taken from reference TRBV19 and TRBJ2-3, is DGGITQSPKYLFRKEGQNVTLSCEQNLNHDAMYWYRQDPGQGLRLIYYSQIVNDFQKGDIAEGYSVSREKKESFPLTVTSAQKNPTAFYLCASSVLQGTQYFGPGTRLTVL.

The J gene is TRBJ1-6, the V gene TRBV9, with 7 bases aligning to TRBD1. The junction had 2 bases not matched to a gene; V was cut back by 0 bases and J by 2 bases. Germline-derived CDR1 and CDR2 are SGDLS and YYNGEE. The CDR3 is 16 amino acids. The CDR3 DNA sequence: TGTGCCAGCAGCGTAGGTGACAGGGCCTATAATTCACCCCTCCACTTT. Protein sequence: CASSVGDRAYNSPLHF.

The chain is built from TRBV27 and TRBJ1-1; no clear D gene. The germline gives CDR1 MNHEY, CDR2 SMNVEV (reference sequence). The CDR3 is 13 amino acids. Trimming removed 6 bases at V and 3 bases at J, with 11 bases between. In DNA, the CDR3 is TGTGCCAGCAGAGTTTTCCGGGACACTGAAGCTTTCTTT. It translates to CASRVFRDTEAFF.

The V call is TRBV6-5, the J call TRBJ1-2; the D gene is possibly TRBD1 (6 bases). Germline CDR1 and CDR2: MNHEY and SVGAGI. V lost 5 bases, J lost 9 bases, and 22 bases lay in between. The CDR3 loop spans 15 amino acids. The CDR3 loop reads CASSPHTGGPMSYTF. The CDR3 DNA reads TGTGCCAGCAGTCCGCACACCGGGGGGCCGATGAGCTACACCTTC.

V is TRBV28 and J is TRBJ1-2; 10 positions agree with TRBD1. The CDR3 runs 14 residues. Losses at the gene ends were 7 bases for V and 3 bases for J; bases not matched to a gene: 5. The germline V gene encodes CDR1 MDHEN and CDR2 SYDVKM. The CDR3 sequence is CASTTGGAHYGYTF. CDR3 DNA sequence: TGTGCCAGCACGACAGGGGGCGCACACTATGGCTACACCTTC.